Listed below are T cell receptor beta chains from one sample, sequenced in a study of cytomegalovirus exposure and HLA in healthy donors. The table came from immunoSEQ multiplex PCR; TCRdb's copy has only in-frame clones and leaves some out. The table records 180,000 or so clones, around four fifths of them present only once. The specimen was PBMCs. The receptors here all came from a female donor in good health and CMV-seronegative. Both conserved end residues are part of each CDR3.

>TRBV6-5|TRBJ1-2
CAIRQGGYGYTF
>TRBV5-1|TRBJ1-4
CASRGGVAPNEKLFF
>TRBV9|TRBJ2-7
CASSVEGQGAYEQYF
>TRBV10-3|TRBJ1-1
CAIGQTNTEAFF
>TRBV7-8|TRBJ2-5
CASSLAGTGSEETQYF
>TRBV7-7|TRBJ2-1
CASSPGDRGYNEQFF
>TRBV13|TRBJ1-1
CASTPVLNTEAFF
>TRBV10-1|TRBJ1-1
CASSESPGLEAFF
>TRBV7-7|TRBJ2-5
CASSLRQGRETQYF
>TRBV9|TRBJ2-3
CASRGTSGDTQYF
>TRBV28|TRBJ2-1
CASSSRLAGGDEQFF
>TRBV4-1|TRBJ2-2
CASSQPSSGRRTGELFF
>TRBV19|TRBJ2-5
CASIGLAGGRETQYF
>TRBV28|TRBJ1-3
CASSSDRWASGNTIYF
>TRBV2|TRBJ2-1
CASGPGTGFNEQFF
>TRBV28|TRBJ2-3
CASSFALAGSTDTQYF
>TRBV30|TRBJ1-5
CAWSVVQINQPQHF
>TRBV2|TRBJ2-5
CASSEGTGIGETQYF
>TRBV5-1|TRBJ2-3
CASSRGVDLPGTQYF
>TRBV19|TRBJ1-5
CASSISPDNSNQPQHF
>TRBV30|TRBJ2-7
CAWSSAPIRSEQYF
>TRBV27|TRBJ2-7
CASSPGGQLIYEQYF
>TRBV11-2|TRBJ2-7
CASSPYDEQYF
>TRBV7-6|TRBJ2-3
CASSPLSGRATDTQYF
>TRBV11-2|TRBJ2-1
CASSPSGTAYNEQFF
>TRBV5-1|TRBJ2-5
CASRLGLAGGTGETQYF
>TRBV15|TRBJ2-5
CATSPRLAGGKETQYF
>TRBV5-1|TRBJ2-1
CASSGLAGGVDEQFF
>TRBV19|TRBJ2-1
CATPIGYNEQFF
>TRBV9|TRBJ1-4
CASSGTGGAWEKLFF
>TRBV10-3|TRBJ2-3
CAISESISGADTQYF
>TRBV9|TRBJ1-1
CASSPRQGGEAFF
>TRBV6-6|TRBJ2-4
CASSLTDLAKNIQYF
>TRBV4-3|TRBJ1-4
CASSQVWDRGGEKLFF
>TRBV11-2|TRBJ2-5
CASRSGLLQETQYF
>TRBV7-9|TRBJ1-2
CASSLGRVRVPGGYTF
>TRBV28|TRBJ1-1
CASHGGGLNTEAFF
>TRBV2|TRBJ2-3
CASTNTDTQYF
>TRBV6-5|TRBJ1-1
CASSYSFRDTEAFF
>TRBV30|TRBJ1-5
CAWSGGPGVGNQPQHF
>TRBV11-3|TRBJ1-3
CASSPGHSGNTIYF
>TRBV5-6|TRBJ2-3
CASSTYSREDGDTQYF
>TRBV7-3|TRBJ2-7
CASSLELAVPYEQYF
>TRBV5-7|TRBJ1-2
CASSRPTRDTDNYGYTF
>TRBV11-1|TRBJ2-7
CASSSWSGGAYEQYF
>TRBV6-1|TRBJ1-2
CASSPTGNYGYTF
>TRBV2|TRBJ2-7
CASSRTVGDSYEQYF
>TRBV5-4|.
CASSPGGVEQYF